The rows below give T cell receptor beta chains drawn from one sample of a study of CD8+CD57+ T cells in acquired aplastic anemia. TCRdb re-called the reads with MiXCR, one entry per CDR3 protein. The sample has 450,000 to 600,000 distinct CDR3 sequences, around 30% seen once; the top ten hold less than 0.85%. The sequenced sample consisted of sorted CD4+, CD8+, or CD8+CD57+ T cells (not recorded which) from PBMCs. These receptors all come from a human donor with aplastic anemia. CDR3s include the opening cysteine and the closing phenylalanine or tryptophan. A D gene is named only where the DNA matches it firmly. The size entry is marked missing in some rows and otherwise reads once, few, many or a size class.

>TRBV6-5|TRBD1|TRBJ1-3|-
TGTGCCAGTTTGAGGGGGACAGGCGGTGGAAACACCATATATTTT
CASLRGTGGGNTIYF
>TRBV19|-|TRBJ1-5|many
TGTGCCAGTAGTATACCAGGGTATGGACAGCCCCAGCATTTT
CASSIPGYGQPQHF
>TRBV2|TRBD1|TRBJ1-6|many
TGTGCCGGCCGGGACAGTTATAATTCACCCCTCCACTTT
CAGRDSYNSPLHF
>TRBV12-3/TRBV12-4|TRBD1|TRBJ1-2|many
TGTGCCAGCAGTCGGACAGGGCAGCGCTATGGCTACACCTTC
CASSRTGQRYGYTF
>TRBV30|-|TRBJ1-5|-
TGTGCCTGGAGTAAGGGACTTGGCAATCAGCCCCAGCATTTT
CAWSKGLGNQPQHF
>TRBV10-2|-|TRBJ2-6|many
TGCGCCAGCATCGGACAGAAGAGGGCCAACGTCCTGACTTTC
CASIGQKRANVLTF
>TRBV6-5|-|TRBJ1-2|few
TGTGCCAGCAGTTACTCAGGGATCTCTGGCTATGGCTACACCTTC
CASSYSGISGYGYTF
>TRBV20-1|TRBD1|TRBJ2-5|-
TGCAGTGCTGAGGACAGGGTTAGTGAGACCCAGTACTTC
CSAEDRVSETQYF
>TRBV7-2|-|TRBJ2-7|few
TGTGCCAGCAGCCGCGGGACGCCTTTGTTCTCCTACGAGCAGTACTTC
CASSRGTPLFSYEQYF
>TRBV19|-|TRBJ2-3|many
TGTGCCAGTAGTACCAACAGGGGCACAGATACGCAGTATTTT
CASSTNRGTDTQYF
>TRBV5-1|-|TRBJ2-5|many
TGCGCCAGCAGCCTTTACAGTGGCGAGACCCAGTACTTC
CASSLYSGETQYF
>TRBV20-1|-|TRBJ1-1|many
TGCAGTGCAGCAGGGTTAAGGAGGACTGAAGCTTTCTTT
CSAAGLRRTEAFF
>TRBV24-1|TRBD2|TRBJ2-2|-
TGTGCCACCAGTGACCTGAGACTAGCGGGGGGCACCGGGGAGCTGTTTTTT
CATSDLRLAGGTGELFF
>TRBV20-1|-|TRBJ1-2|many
TGCAGTGAGTCTACCCCAACAGCGGGAGGCTACACCTTC
CSESTPTAGGYTF
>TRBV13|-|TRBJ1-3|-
TGTGCCAGCAGTTACCAGGACTCTGGAAACACCATATATTTT
CASSYQDSGNTIYF
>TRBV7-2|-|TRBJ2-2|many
TGTGCCAGCAGCTTAGTCGGGGGCACCGGGGAGCTGTTTTTT
CASSLVGGTGELFF
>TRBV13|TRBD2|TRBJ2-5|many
TGTGCCAGCAGCCCCAGGACTAGCGGGAGTGAGACCCAGTACTTC
CASSPRTSGSETQYF
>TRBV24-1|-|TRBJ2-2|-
TGTGCCACCAGTGATTTTAGCAGATCGAACACCGGGGAGCTGTTTTTT
CATSDFSRSNTGELFF
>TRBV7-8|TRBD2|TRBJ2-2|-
TGTGCCAGCAGCTTAGCCGGGACTAGCGCGAACACCGGGGAGCTGTTTTTT
CASSLAGTSANTGELFF
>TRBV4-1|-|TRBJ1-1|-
TGCGCCAGCAGCCAGCAGCCGTTGGGCCGGAACACTGAAGCTTTCTTT
CASSQQPLGRNTEAFF
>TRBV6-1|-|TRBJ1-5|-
TGTGCCAGCAGTGACGGGTCGCAGCCCCAGCATTTT
CASSDGSQPQHF
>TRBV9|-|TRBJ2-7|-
TGTGCCAGCAGCCATAACATCTACGAGCAGTACTTC
CASSHNIYEQYF
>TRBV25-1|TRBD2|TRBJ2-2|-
TGTGCCAGCAGTCGCACGACTAGCGGGAGGGCCACCGGGGAGCTGTTTTTT
CASSRTTSGRATGELFF
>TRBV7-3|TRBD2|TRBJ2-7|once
TGTCCCAGCAGTTTTCGGGGGGTTTCCTACGAGCAGTACTTC
CPSSFRGVSYEQYF
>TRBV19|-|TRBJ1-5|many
TGTGCCAGTAGCACCTCAAAGGAGGGCTCGGGCCAGCCCCAGCATTTT
CASSTSKEGSGQPQHF
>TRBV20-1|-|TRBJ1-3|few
TGCAGTGCTAGTAAATCCATCTCTGGAAACACCATATATTTT
CSASKSISGNTIYF
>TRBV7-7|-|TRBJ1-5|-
TGTGCCAGCAGCCCGCCCGGGGTTCAGCCCCAGCATTTT
CASSPPGVQPQHF
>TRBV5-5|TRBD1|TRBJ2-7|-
TGTGCCAGCAGCTTGCGAGACAGGGGGCTGAGCGAGCAGTACTTC
CASSLRDRGLSEQYF
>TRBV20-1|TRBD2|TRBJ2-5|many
TGCAGTGCGGTGGCACTAGCGGGGGGAGAGACCCAGTACTTC
CSAVALAGGETQYF
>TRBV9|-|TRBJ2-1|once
TGTGCCAGCAGCGTGGGGCACGGGACATCTTTCAATGAGCAGTTCTTC
CASSVGHGTSFNEQFF
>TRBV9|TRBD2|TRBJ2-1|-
TGTGCCAGCGCCCCTCAAGCGGGGAACAATGAGCAGTTCTTC
CASAPQAGNNEQFF
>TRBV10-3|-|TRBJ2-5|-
TGTGCCATCAGTGTGGGTACTGCCGGGAGCCAAGAGACCCAGTACTTC
CAISVGTAGSQETQYF
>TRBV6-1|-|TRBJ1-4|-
TGTGCCAGCAGAAAGACAGGAGAAAAACTGTTTTTT
CASRKTGEKLFF
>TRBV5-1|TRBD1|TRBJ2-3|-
TGCGCCAGCAGCTTGGCCCAGGGGGCTGCAGATACGCAGTATTTT
CASSLAQGAADTQYF
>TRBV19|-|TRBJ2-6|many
TGTGCCACCCAAAGGGGCAGCTCTGGGGCCAACGTCCTGACTTTC
CATQRGSSGANVLTF
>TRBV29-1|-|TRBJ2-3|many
TGCAGCGCGGAGGGGCAAGGTACGCAGTATTTT
CSAEGQGTQYF
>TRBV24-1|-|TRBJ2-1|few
TGTGCCACCAGTGATTTGCAGTCCTGGGATGAGCAGTTCTTC
CATSDLQSWDEQFF
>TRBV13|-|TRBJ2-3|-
TGTGCCAGCAGCTTAGGGACTAGAACTGTAGATACGCAGTGTTTT
CASSLGTRTVDTQCF
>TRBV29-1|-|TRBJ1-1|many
TGCAGCGTTGAAGATCTTTGGGCCACAACCTGG
CSVEDLWATTW
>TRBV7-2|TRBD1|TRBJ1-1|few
TGTGCCAGCAGCAGGACAGGGTCCGGTCGGTTGGCTGAAGCTTTCTTT
CASSRTGSGRLAEAFF